These 8 T cell receptor beta chains share one sample of origin, sequenced in a study of blood T cell repertoires in COVID-19. The repertoire was sequenced with immunoSEQ multiplex PCR; TCRdb's copy has only in-frame clones and lacks some. The profile shows around 310,000 clones, around 90% of them singletons. The sequenced sample consisted of peripheral blood. The receptor source for this set is a woman aged 40 to 55 with COVID-19, enrolled during active disease.

CDR3 sequence reads: CASSIMNTIYF. CDR3 DNA: TGTGCCAGCAGTATTATGAACACCATATATTTT. This rearrangement joins TRBV6-6 to TRBJ1-3; D call uncertain. The length of the CDR3 is 11 residues. V dropped 5 bases and J dropped 7 bases, with 6 bases sitting between them. Germline lookup yields CDR1 MNHNY and CDR2 SVGAGI (reference sequence).

The chain employs TRBV2 and TRBJ1-2, with D unclear. The CDR3 covers 12 residues. CDR1 and CDR2 (germline): SNHLY, FYNNEI. Trimming pared 2 bases from V and 7 bases from J, leaving 8 bases between. CDR3 sequence (DNA): TGTGCCAGCAGTGAAATCAAGAGTGGCTACACCTTC. This translates into CASSEIKSGYTF.

The rearrangement links TRBV5-1 to TRBJ2-1, with 9 bases matching TRBD1. Germline values: CDR1 SGHRS, CDR2 YFSETQ. This CDR3 is 15 amino acids long. With 0 bases clipped from V and 4 bases from J, the junction kept 2 bases outside the gene matches. CDR3 in DNA: TGCGCCAGCAGCTTGGGGGGACAGGGTTACAATGAGCAGTTCTTC. It is translated as CASSLGGQGYNEQFF.

The chain has TRBV2 and TRBJ2-1; a possible D gene is TRBD1 (6 bases). The CDR3 spans 15 residues. With 4 bases removed from V and 3 bases from J, the gap between germline ends came to 13 bases. Germline V gives CDR1 SNHLY, CDR2 FYNNEI. The CDR3 reads CASSGTVSLYNEQFF. The CDR3 DNA is TGTGCCAGCAGTGGGACAGTGAGTCTCTACAATGAGCAGTTCTTC.

Only one count was recorded for this clone. This chain joins TRBV4-1 and TRBJ1-2; 9 bases map to TRBD1. Germline CDR1 reads MGHRA; CDR2 reads YSYEKL. The CDR3 sequence is 13 residues long. V was pared by 4 bases and J by 5 bases, with 2 bases of the junction left unmatched. The CDR3: CASSRDRDYGYTF. Here the CDR3 DNA reads TGCGCCAGCAGCCGGGACAGGGATTATGGCTACACCTTC.

V gene TRBV11-3 combines with J gene TRBJ1-6; TRBD1 is a possible D gene (5 bases). Germline CDR1 and CDR2: SGHNT and YENEEA. There are 15 residues in the CDR3. The V gene lost 7 bases and the J gene lost 6 bases, with 16 bases spanning the gap. CDR3 residues: CASIPGPRGNSPLHF. Here the CDR3 DNA reads TGTGCCAGCATCCCTGGGCCAAGGGGTAATTCACCCCTCCACTTT.

V usage is TRBV4-1 and J usage is TRBJ1-2; no reliable D call. With 5 bases removed from V and 0 bases from J, the gap between germline ends came to 19 bases. Per germline, CDR1 MGHRA and CDR2 YSYEKL. CDR3 length: 17 amino acids. CDR3 sequence: CASSSRVVGVTNYGYTF. The CDR3 nucleotides read TGCGCCAGCAGCTCCCGTGTTGTCGGGGTGACTAACTATGGCTACACCTTC.

The rearrangement uses TRBV28 and TRBJ1-5, with 9 bases that match TRBD1. Trimming at V came to 5 bases and at J to 6 bases, leaving 5 bases not matched to a gene. Germline V gene data show CDR1 as MDHEN and CDR2 as SYDVKM. The CDR3 is 14 residues long. This CDR3 reads CASSTDRGSQPQHF. CDR3 DNA: TGTGCCAGCAGTACCGACAGGGGGAGTCAGCCCCAGCATTTT. The variable domain in full, with the rest retrieved from reference TRBV28 and TRBJ1-5, is DVKVTQSSRYLVKRTGEKVFLECVQDMDHENMFWYRQDPGLGLRLIYFSYDVKMKEKGDIPEGYSVSREKKERFSLILESASTNQTSMYLCASSTDRGSQPQHFGDGTRLSIL.